This entry lists 8 T cell receptor beta chains sequenced from one sample in a study of low-dose radiotherapy and immunotherapy resistance in tumors. cDNA synthesis used a TRAV/TRBV-specific primer set for both chains. TCR amplification ran approximately 20 PCR cycles using constant-region and V-primer adapter primers. TCRdb re-derived calls from the reads in MiXCR, one entry per CDR3 protein. The sample lists roughly 100,000 distinct CDR3 sequences, 20% to 25% occurring once. Time point: after trial treatment. Treatment reported: LDRT plus nivolumab, ipilimumab, low-dose cyclophosphamide and aspirin (RACIN trial). The specimen comprised PBMCs, sampled after low-dose radiotherapy plus immunotherapy. The receptors derive from a female donor with ovarian cancer.

This clonotype was detected many times. The gene calls are TRBV30 and TRBJ1-4; D gene unclear. The CDR3 is made up of 13 amino acids. V lost 4 bases and J 4 bases, leaving 10 bases between the germline ends. Per germline, CDR1 GTSNPN and CDR2 SVGIG (reference sequence). The CDR3 nucleotides read TGTGCCTGGAAAGGACTGTATAATGAAAAACTGTTTTTT. Translation gives CAWKGLYNEKLFF. Based on the CDR3 plus reference TRBV30 and TRBJ1-4, the full variable domain is SQTIHQWPATLVQPVGSPLSLECTVEGTSNPNLYWYRQAAGRGLQLLFYSVGIGQISSEVPQNLSASRPQDRQFILSSKKLLLSDSGFYLCAWKGLYNEKLFFGSGTQLSVL.

The V gene is TRBV29-1, the J gene TRBJ2-3, with D maybe TRBD2 (6 bases). CDR1 is SQVTM, CDR2 ANQGSEA, per germline. With 4 bases removed from V and 0 bases from J, the gap between germline ends came to 8 bases. This CDR3 comprises 13 residues. CDR3 in DNA: TGCAGCGTTGGGGACTTTAGCACAGATACGCAGTATTTT. Protein sequence: CSVGDFSTDTQYF.

This clonotype showed up many times. The rearrangement joins TRBV25-1 to TRBJ2-7; 8 bases are shared with TRBD2. Germline V lookup: CDR1 MGHDK, CDR2 SYGVNS. CDR3 length: 15 residues. V dropped 7 bases and J dropped 5; count of bases not matched to a gene: 13. The CDR3 here is CASTPSGSGSDEQYF. The CDR3 nucleotides read TGTGCCAGCACTCCGAGTGGGAGCGGGAGTGACGAGCAGTACTTC.

This clonotype was counted ten times or more. The chain has TRBV4-3 and TRBJ2-3, with 11 bases that match TRBD2. The CDR3 is 17 amino acids. Germline CDR1 LGHNA, CDR2 YSLEER. V was clipped by 0 bases and J by 5 bases; unmatched bases: 7. The CDR3 spells CASSQDLAGGPQDTQYF. The CDR3 region has the DNA TGCGCCAGCAGCCAAGATTTAGCGGGAGGGCCCCAAGATACGCAGTATTTT.

This clonotype has ten or more counts. This sequence joins TRBV4-1 and TRBJ2-1, with D tentatively TRBD2 (5 bases). The CDR3 has 14 residues. Germline V gene data show CDR1 as MGHRA and CDR2 as YSYEKL. V was clipped by 5 bases and J by 1 base, with 9 bases between them. The CDR3 is CASSSEESYNEQFF. The CDR3 DNA reads as TGCGCCAGCAGCTCGGAGGAATCCTACAATGAGCAGTTCTTC.

This clonotype was detected only a few times. The rearrangement joins TRBV28 to TRBJ2-1; 7 bases line up with TRBD2. The CDR3 spans 14 residues. The V segment lost 2 bases and the J segment 5 bases; nucleotides outside the gene matches: 3. CDR1 MDHEN and CDR2 SYDVKM come from the germline V gene. The CDR3 coding sequence is TGTGCCAGCAGTTTAATGGGACTAAACAATGAGCAGTTCTTC. This translates into CASSLMGLNNEQFF.

This clonotype was seen a few times. The chain is built from TRBV3-1 and TRBJ2-7; D may be TRBD1 (5 bases). With 5 bases removed from V and 6 bases from J, the gap between germline ends came to 20 bases. From germline, CDR1 is LGHDT and CDR2 YNNKEL (reference sequence). The CDR3 is 15 amino acids. Written as DNA, the CDR3 is TGTGCCAGCAGCAACACCCTGGGCAGGGAATCCGAGCAGTACTTC. The encoded protein is CASSNTLGRESEQYF.

This clonotype has a count of ten or more. The rearrangement joins TRBV11-2 to TRBJ2-7; 11 bases agree with TRBD2. Germline assignment: CDR1 SGHAT and CDR2 FQNNGV. V lost 4 bases, J lost 4 bases, and 6 bases stayed unmatched. The CDR3 is 15 amino acids. The CDR3 loop is CASSSRLAGNYEQYF. The CDR3 coding sequence is TGTGCCAGCAGCTCCAGACTAGCGGGGAATTACGAGCAGTACTTC.